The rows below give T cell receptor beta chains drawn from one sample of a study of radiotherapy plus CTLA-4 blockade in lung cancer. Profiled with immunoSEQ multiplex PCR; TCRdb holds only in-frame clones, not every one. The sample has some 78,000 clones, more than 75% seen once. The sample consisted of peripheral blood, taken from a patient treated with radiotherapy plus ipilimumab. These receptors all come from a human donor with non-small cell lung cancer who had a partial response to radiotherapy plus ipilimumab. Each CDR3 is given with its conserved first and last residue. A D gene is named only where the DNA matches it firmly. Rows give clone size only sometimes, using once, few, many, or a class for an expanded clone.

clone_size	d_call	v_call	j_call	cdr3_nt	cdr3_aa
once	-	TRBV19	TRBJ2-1	TGTGCCAGTAGTATAGGACTAGGGGTTTGGGATGAGCAGTTCTTC	CASSIGLGVWDEQFF
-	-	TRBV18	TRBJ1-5	TGTGCCAGCTCACCACTTCCCAACAATCAGCCCCAGCATTTT	CASSPLPNNQPQHF
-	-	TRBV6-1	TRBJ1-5	TGTGCCAGCAGTGAATCCGCTGGGGGCAGCGGTCAGCCCCAGCATTTT	CASSESAGGSGQPQHF
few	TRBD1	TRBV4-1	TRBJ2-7	TGCGCCAGCAGCCAAGATTATTCCGGACAGGCCTACGAGCAGTACTTC	CASSQDYSGQAYEQYF
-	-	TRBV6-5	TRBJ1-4	TGTGCCAGCAGTGTCGAGTTGAATGAAAAACTGTTTTTT	CASSVELNEKLFF
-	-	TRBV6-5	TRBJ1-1	TGTGCCAGCAGTTACGGGGGCAGGGGTAACACTGAAGCTTTCTTT	CASSYGGRGNTEAFF
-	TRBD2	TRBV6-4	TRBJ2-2	TGTGCCAGCAGTGACCGGACTAGCGGGACCCGGTCCGGGGAGCTGTTTTTT	CASSDRTSGTRSGELFF
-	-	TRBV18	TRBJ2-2	TGTGCCAGCTCACCAGGGGCTTGGGACACCGGGGAGCTGTTTTTT	CASSPGAWDTGELFF
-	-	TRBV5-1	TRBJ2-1	TGCGCCAGCAGCTCTTCTCATGAGCAGTTCTTC	CASSSSHEQFF
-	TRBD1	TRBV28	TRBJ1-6	TGTGCCAGCAGTTACAGGGGGCCCTATTCACCCCTCCACTTT	CASSYRGPYSPLHF
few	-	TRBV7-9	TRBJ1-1	TGTGCCAGCAGCTTAGGCAGGGGTAGCACTGAAGCTTTCTTT	CASSLGRGSTEAFF
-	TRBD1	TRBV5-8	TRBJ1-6	TGTGCCAGCAGCTTGGGACAGGGGAACAATTCACCCCTCCACTTT	CASSLGQGNNSPLHF
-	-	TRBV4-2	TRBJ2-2	TGTGCCAGCAGCCCCATACAGGATTCCGGGGAGCTGTTTTTT	CASSPIQDSGELFF
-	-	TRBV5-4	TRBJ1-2	TGTGCCAGCAGCTTGGCCGAATTTAACAGCTACTATGGCTACACCTTC	CASSLAEFNSYYGYTF
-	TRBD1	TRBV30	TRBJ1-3	TGTGCCTGGAGTCCGGGACAGGGAAGGTACAACACCATATATTTT	CAWSPGQGRYNTIYF
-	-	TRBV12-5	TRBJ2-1	TGTGCTAGTGGGGGCAGCGGGCTTTACAATGAGCAGTTCTTC	CASGGSGLYNEQFF
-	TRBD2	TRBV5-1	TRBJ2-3	TGCGCCAGCAGCGGGGGATTTAGCGGGAGCACAGATACGCAGTATTTT	CASSGGFSGSTDTQYF
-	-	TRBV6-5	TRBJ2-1	TGTGCCAGCAGTTACTCGAATACCGGCTACAATGAGCAGTTCTTC	CASSYSNTGYNEQFF
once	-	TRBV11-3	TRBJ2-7	TGTGCCAGCAGCTTAGGAAGGAGGGCGGGTGAGTACGAGCAGTACTTC	CASSLGRRAGEYEQYF
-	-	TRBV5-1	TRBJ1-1	TGCGCCAGCAGCTTGGGGCAGCCCGGGTTCTCTGAAGCTTTCTTT	CASSLGQPGFSEAFF
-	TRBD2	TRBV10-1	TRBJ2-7	TGCGCCAGCAGCGCGGGGGGACTCGAGTACGAGCAGTACTTC	CASSAGGLEYEQYF
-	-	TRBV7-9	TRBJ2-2	TGTGCCAGCAGCTATACAGGGTCGGGCACCGGGGAGCTGTTTTTT	CASSYTGSGTGELFF
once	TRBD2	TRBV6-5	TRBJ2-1	TGTGCCAGCAGGACTAGCGGGAGCTCCTACAATGAGCAGTTCTTC	CASRTSGSSYNEQFF
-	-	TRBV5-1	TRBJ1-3	TGCGCCAGCAGCTTGGACCCCCTCGGGGGGCCGGGAAACACCATATATTTT	CASSLDPLGGPGNTIYF
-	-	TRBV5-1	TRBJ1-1	TGCGCCAGCAGCCCATTTCCAGGGAACACTGAAGCTTTCTTT	CASSPFPGNTEAFF
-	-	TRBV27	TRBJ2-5	TGTGCCAGCAGTTTATGGGCTAGCAGCCAAGAGACCCAGTACTTC	CASSLWASSQETQYF
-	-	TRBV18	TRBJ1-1	TGTGCCAGCTCATCCACACTACAGGCGAACACTGAAGCTTTCTTT	CASSSTLQANTEAFF
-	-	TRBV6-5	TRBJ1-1	TGTGCCAGCAGTCCAGGCAGCTCTCGGGATGAAGCTTTCTTT	CASSPGSSRDEAFF
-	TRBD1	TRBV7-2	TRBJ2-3	TGTGCCAGCAGCTTCAACAGGGGCGATACGCAGTATTTT	CASSFNRGDTQYF
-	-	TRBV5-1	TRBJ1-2	TGCGCCAGCAGCTTGACGGATACGCCGGGAGGCTACACCTTC	CASSLTDTPGGYTF
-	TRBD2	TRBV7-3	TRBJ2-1	TGTGCCAGCAGCATCAAGGCGGCTAGCGGCTCCTACAATGAGCAGTTCTTC	CASSIKAASGSYNEQFF
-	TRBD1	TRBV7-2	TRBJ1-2	TGTGCCAGCAGCTTACCCGGGACAGGGTATGGCTACACCTTC	CASSLPGTGYGYTF
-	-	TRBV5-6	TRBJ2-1	TGTGCCAGCAGCTTGATTAGTCCCGCTTCCTACAATGAGCAGTTCTTC	CASSLISPASYNEQFF
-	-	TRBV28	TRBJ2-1	TGTGCCAGCAGCCCCTTTTCCGGTGAGCAGTTCTTC	CASSPFSGEQFF
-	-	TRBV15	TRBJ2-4	TGTGCCACCAGCAGGGTCTACGGGAAAAACATTCAGTACTTC	CATSRVYGKNIQYF
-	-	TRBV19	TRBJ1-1	TGTGCCAGTACCCAGAGCCCCACTAGCGACACTGAAGCTTTCTTT	CASTQSPTSDTEAFF
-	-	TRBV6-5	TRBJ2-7	TGTGCCAGCAGTGTGAACAGGGACTACGAGCAGTACTTC	CASSVNRDYEQYF
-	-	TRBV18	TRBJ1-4	TGTGCCAGCTCAGGACAGAGGGAAGAAAAACTGTTTTTT	CASSGQREEKLFF
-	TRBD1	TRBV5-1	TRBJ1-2	TGCGCCAGCAGCTTGGGGGGGACAGGGGACGGCTACACCTTC	CASSLGGTGDGYTF
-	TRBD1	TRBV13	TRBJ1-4	TGTGCCAGCAGCTTAGATGTCAGGGGGCGTGAAAAACTGTTTTTT	CASSLDVRGREKLFF
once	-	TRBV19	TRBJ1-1	TGTGCCAGTAGTCCCAGGGTTGGTATAACGAACACTGAAGCTTTCTTT	CASSPRVGITNTEAFF
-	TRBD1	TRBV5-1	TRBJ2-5	TGCGCCAGCAGCTTACGAACGGGACAGGGGGTTTGGGAGACCCAGTACTTC	CASSLRTGQGVWETQYF
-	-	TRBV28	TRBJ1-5	TGTGCCAGCAGTTTAGCGGGGGGCAATCAGCCCCAGCATTTT	CASSLAGGNQPQHF